One T cell receptor beta chain is described in this entry. Its specificity is not known. The data stem from a study of post-analysis software for immune sequencing data. Study-level findings and limits: In patients, TRBV5-6, TRBV5-1 and TRBV20-1 belonged to four or five TRBV segments found more frequently than in controls.

Trimming shortened V by 1 base and J by 5 bases, and 6 bases separated the two germline ends. The CDR3 spans 13 residues. Per germline, CDR1 MGHRA and CDR2 YSYEKL. Unique molecular identifiers were carried by the TCR beta cDNA libraries. TCRdb recomputed calls from the PCR reads with MiXCR, one row per CDR3 protein. This table has about 540,000 distinct CDR3 sequences, approximately 31% appearing once. V gene TRBV4-1 combines with J gene TRBJ1-5; D gene unclear. Sequenced input: blood. The receptor's source is a girl between 2 and 17 years old with multiple sclerosis. CDR3 sequence (DNA): TGCGCCAGCAGCCAAGTGGAGGATCAGCCCCAGCATTTT. It translates to CASSQVEDQPQHF.